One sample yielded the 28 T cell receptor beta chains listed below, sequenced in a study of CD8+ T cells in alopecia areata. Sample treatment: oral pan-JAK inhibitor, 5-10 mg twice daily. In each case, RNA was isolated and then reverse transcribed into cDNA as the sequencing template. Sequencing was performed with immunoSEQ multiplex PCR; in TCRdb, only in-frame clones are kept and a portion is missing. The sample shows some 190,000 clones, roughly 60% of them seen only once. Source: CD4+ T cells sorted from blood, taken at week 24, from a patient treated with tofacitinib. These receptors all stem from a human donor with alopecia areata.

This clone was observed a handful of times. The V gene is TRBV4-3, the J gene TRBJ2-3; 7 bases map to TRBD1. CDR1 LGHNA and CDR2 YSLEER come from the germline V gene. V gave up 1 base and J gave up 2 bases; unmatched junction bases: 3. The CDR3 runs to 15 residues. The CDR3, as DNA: TGCGCCAGCAGCCAAGGACAGGGACACACAGATACGCAGTATTTT. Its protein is CASSQGQGHTDTQYF.

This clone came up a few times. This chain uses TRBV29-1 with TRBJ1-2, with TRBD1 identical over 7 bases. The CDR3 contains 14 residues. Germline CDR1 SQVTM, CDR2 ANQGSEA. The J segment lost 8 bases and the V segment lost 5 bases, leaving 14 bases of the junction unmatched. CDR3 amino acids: CSVLVAGGGKGYTF. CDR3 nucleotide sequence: TGCAGCGTTTTGGTTGCAGGGGGTGGTAAAGGCTACACCTTC.

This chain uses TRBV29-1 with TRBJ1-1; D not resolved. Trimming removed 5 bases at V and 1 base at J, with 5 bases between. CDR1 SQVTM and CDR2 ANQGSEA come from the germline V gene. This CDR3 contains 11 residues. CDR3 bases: TGCAGCGTTCCCCAGAACACTGAAGCTTTCTTT. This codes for CSVPQNTEAFF. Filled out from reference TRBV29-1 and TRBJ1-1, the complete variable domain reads SAVISQKPSRDICQRGTSLTIQCQVDSQVTMMFWYRQQPGQSLTLIATANQGSEATYESGFVIDKFPISRPNLTFSTLTVSNMSPEDSSIYLCSVPQNTEAFFGQGTRLTVV.

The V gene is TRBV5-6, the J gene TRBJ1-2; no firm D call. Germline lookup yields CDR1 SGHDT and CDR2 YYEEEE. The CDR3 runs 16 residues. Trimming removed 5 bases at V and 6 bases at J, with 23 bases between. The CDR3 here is CASSSPATDTLNGYTF. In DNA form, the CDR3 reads TGTGCCAGCAGTTCGCCCGCAACAGACACGCTAAATGGCTACACCTTC.

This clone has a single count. CDR3 in amino acids: CASSWDGQNQPQHF. Written as DNA, the CDR3 is TGCGCCAGCAGTTGGGACGGGCAGAATCAGCCCCAGCATTTT. The chain uses TRBV10-2 and TRBJ1-5; tentatively, D is TRBD1 (5 bases). The CDR3 has 14 amino acids. Trimming left V 5 bases short and J 4 bases short, with 12 bases between. Germline CDR1 is WSHSY and CDR2 is SAAADI.

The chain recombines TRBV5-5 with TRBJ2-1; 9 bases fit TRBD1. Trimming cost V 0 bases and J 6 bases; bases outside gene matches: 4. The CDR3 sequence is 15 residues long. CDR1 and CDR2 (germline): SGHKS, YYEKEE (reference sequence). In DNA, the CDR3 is TGTGCCAGCAGCTTGGTTGACAGGGGGGGCAATGAGCAGTTCTTC. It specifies CASSLVDRGGNEQFF.

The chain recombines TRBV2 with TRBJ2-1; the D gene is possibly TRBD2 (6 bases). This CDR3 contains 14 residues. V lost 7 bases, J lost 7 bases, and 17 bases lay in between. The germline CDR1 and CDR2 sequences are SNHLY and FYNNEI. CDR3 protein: CASTLGGLRNEQFF. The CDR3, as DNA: TGTGCCAGCACCTTGGGGGGTCTTAGGAATGAGCAGTTCTTC.

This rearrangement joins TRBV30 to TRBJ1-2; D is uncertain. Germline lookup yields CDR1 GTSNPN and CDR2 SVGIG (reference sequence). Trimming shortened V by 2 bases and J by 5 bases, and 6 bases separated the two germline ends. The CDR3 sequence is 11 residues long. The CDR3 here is CAWSTIYGYTF. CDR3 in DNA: TGTGCCTGGAGTACGATTTATGGCTACACCTTC.

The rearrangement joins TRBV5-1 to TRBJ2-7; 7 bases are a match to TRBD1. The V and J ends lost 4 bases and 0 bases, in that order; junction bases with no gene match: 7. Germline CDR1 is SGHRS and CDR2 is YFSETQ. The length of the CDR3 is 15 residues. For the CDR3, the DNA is TGCGCCAGCAGCCCGGGGACAGTGAGCTCCTACGAGCAGTACTTC. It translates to CASSPGTVSSYEQYF.

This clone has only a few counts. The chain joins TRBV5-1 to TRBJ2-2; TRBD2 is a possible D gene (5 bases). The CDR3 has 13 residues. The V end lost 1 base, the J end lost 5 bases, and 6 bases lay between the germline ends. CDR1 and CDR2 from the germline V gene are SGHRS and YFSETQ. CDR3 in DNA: TGCGCCAGCAGCTTGAGGGAGACCGGGGAGCTGTTTTTT. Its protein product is CASSLRETGELFF.

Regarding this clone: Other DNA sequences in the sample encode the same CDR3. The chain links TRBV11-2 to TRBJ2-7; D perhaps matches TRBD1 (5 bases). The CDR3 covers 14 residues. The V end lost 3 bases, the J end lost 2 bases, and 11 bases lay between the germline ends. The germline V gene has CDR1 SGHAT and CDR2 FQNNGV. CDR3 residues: CASSLGQGAYEQYF. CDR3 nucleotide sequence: TGTGCCAGCAGCTTGGGGCAGGGTGCCTACGAGCAGTACTTC.

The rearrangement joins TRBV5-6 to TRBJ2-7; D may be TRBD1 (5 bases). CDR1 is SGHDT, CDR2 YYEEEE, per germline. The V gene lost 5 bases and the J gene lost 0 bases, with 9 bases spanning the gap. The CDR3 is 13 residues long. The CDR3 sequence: CASRGRVSYEQYF. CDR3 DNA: TGTGCCAGCAGGGGCAGGGTCTCCTACGAGCAGTACTTC.

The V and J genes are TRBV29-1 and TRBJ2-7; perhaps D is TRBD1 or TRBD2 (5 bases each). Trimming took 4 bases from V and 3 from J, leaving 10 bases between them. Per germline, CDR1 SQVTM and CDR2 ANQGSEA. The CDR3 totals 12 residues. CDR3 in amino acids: CSVASGRYEQYF. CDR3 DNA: TGCAGCGTTGCTTCGGGGCGCTACGAGCAGTACTTC.

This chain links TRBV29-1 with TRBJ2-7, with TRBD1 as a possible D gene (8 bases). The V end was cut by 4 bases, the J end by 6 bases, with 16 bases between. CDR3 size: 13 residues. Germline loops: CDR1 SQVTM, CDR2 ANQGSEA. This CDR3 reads CSVAGTGLGEQYF. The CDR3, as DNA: TGCAGCGTTGCCGGGACAGGACTAGGCGAGCAGTACTTC.

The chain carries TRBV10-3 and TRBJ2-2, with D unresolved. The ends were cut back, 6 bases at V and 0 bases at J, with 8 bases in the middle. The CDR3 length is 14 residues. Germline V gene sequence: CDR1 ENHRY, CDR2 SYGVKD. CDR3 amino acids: CAIRKGPNTGELFF. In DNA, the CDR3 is TGTGCCATCAGGAAAGGGCCGAACACCGGGGAGCTGTTTTTT.

CDR3 region: CSVARPNEKLFF. The CDR3 DNA sequence: TGCAGCGTTGCGAGACCTAATGAAAAACTGTTTTTT. The V call is TRBV29-1, the J call TRBJ1-4; D gene uncertain. Trimming removed 4 bases from V and 3 bases from J, with 6 bases in between. The CDR3 totals 12 residues. The germline V gene encodes CDR1 SQVTM and CDR2 ANQGSEA.

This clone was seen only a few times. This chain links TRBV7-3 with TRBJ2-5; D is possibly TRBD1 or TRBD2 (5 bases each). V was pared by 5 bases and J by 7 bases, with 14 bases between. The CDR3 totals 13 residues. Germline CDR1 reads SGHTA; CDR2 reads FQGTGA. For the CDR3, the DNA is TGTGCCAGCAGCCCCGCACTTGGGGGGACCCAGTACTTC. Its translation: CASSPALGGTQYF.

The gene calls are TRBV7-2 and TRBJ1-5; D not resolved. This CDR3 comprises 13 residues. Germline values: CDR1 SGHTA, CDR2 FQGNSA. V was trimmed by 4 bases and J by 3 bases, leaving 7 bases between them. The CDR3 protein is CASSSAINQPQHF. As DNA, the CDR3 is TGTGCCAGCAGCTCAGCGATCAATCAGCCCCAGCATTTT.

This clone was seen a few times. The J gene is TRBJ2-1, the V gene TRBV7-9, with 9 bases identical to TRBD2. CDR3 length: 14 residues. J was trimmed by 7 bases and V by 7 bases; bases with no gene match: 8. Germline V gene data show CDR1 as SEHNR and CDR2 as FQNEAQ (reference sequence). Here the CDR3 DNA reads TGTGCCAGCAACAAACTAGCGGGCCGGAATGAGCAGTTCTTC. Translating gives CASNKLAGRNEQFF.

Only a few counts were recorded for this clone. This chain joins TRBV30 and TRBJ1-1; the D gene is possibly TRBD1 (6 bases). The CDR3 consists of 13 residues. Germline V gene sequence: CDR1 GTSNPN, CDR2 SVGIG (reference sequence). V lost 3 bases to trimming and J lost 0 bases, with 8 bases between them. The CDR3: CAWRGALNTEAFF. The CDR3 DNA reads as TGTGCCTGGAGGGGGGCTCTGAACACTGAAGCTTTCTTT.

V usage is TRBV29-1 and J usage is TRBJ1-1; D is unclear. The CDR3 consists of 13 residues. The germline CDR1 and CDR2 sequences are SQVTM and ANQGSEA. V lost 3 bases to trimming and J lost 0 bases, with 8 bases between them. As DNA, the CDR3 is TGCAGCGTTGATAGGCGGCTGAACACTGAAGCTTTCTTT. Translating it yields CSVDRRLNTEAFF.

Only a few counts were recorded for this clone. CDR3 region: CASTEGLAGLYNEQFF. DNA for the CDR3: TGTGCCAGCACCGAGGGACTAGCGGGACTATACAATGAGCAGTTCTTC. V is TRBV9 and J is TRBJ2-1, with 13 bases fitting TRBD2. V lost 6 bases, J lost 4 bases, and 7 bases stayed unmatched. CDR1 and CDR2 (germline): SGDLS, YYNGEE. This CDR3 spans 16 amino acids.

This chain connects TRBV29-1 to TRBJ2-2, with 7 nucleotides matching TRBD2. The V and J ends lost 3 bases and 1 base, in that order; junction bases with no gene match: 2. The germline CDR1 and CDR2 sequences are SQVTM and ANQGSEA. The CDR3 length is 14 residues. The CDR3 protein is CSVDGGRNTGELFF. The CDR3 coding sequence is TGCAGCGTTGATGGCGGGAGGAACACCGGGGAGCTGTTTTTT.

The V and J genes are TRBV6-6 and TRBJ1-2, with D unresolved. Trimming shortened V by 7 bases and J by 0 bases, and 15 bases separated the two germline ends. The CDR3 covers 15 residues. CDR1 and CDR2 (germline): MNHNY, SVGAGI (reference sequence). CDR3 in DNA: TGTGCCAGCACACGAGGAACCCCAGCTAACTATGGCTACACCTTC. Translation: CASTRGTPANYGYTF.

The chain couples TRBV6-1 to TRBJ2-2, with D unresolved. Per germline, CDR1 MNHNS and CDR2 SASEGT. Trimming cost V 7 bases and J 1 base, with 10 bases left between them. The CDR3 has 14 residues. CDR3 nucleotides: TGTGCCAGCAAGGTATCTTGGAACACCGGGGAGCTGTTTTTT. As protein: CASKVSWNTGELFF.

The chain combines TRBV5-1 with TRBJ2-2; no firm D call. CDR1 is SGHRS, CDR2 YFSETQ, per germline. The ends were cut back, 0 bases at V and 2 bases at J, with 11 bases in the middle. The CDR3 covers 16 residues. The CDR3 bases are TGCGCCAGCAGCTTGGGAGGTGGGCCCAACACCGGGGAGCTGTTTTTT. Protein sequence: CASSLGGGPNTGELFF.

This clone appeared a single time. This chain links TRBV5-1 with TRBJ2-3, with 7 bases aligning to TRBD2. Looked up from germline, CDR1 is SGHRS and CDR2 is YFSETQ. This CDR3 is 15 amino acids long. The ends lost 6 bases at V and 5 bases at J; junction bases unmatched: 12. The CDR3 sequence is CASNGGGSAGDTQYF. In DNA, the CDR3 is TGCGCCAGCAATGGCGGGGGTTCTGCAGGAGATACGCAGTATTTT.

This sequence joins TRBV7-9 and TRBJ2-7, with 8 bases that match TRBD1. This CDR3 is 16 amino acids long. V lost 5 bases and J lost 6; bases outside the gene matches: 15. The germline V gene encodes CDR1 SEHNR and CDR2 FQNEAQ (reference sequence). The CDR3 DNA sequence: TGTGCCAGCAGCGCAATAGACCACAGGGGGAATCGCGAGCAGTACTTC. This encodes CASSAIDHRGNREQYF.